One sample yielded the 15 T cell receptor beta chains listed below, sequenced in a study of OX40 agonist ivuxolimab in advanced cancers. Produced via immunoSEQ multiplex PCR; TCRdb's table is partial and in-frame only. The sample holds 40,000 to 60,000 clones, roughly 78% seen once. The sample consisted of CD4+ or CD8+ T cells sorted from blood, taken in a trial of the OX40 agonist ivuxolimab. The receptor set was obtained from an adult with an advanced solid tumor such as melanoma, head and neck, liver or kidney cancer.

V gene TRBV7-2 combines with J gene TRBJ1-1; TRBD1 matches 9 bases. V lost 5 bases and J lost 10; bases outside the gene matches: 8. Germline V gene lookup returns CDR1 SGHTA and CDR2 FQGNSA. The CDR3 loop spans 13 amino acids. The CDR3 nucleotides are TGTGCCAGCAGCCCAGGGACAGGGCGAGGAGCTTTCTTT. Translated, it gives CASSPGTGRGAFF.

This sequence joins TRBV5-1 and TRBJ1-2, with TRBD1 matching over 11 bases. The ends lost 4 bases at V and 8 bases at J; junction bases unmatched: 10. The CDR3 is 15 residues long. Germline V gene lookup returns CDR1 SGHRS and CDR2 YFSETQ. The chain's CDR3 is CASSPGQGAPSGYTF. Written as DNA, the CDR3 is TGCGCCAGCAGCCCCGGACAGGGGGCTCCATCGGGCTACACCTTC.

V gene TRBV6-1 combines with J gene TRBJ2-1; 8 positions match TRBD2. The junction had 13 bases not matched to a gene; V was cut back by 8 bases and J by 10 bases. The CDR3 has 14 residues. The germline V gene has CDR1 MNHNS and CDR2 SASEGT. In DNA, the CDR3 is TGTGCCAGCGCCCCATTAGCGGGAATGGTCGAGCAGTTCTTC. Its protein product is CASAPLAGMVEQFF.

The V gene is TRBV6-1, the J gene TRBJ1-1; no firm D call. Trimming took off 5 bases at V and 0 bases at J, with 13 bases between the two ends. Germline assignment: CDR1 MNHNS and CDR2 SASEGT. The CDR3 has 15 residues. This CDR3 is CASSLSFAMNTEAFF. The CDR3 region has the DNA TGTGCCAGCAGTTTATCCTTCGCCATGAACACTGAAGCTTTCTTT.

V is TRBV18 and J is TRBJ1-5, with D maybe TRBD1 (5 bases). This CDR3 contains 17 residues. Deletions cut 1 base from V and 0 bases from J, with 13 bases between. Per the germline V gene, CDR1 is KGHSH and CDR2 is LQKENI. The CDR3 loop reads CASSPLGGSGSNQPQHF. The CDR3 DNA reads TGTGCCAGCTCACCACTGGGGGGATCGGGTAGCAATCAGCCCCAGCATTTT.

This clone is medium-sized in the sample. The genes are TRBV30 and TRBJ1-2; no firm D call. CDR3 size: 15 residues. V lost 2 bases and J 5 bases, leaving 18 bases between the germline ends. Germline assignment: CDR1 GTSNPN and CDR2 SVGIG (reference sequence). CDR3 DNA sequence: TGTGCCTGGAGTAGAGGGAGGAGGGAATCATATGGCTACACCTTC. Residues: CAWSRGRRESYGYTF.

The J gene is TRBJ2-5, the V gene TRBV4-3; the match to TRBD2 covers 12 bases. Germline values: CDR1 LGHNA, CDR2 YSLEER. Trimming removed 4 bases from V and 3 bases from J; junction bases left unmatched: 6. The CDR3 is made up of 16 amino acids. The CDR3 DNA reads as TGCGCCAGCAGCCCGCAGACTAGCGGGGGAAAAGAGACCCAGTACTTC. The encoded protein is CASSPQTSGGKETQYF.

CDR3 DNA sequence: TGTGCCAGCAGCCGAGGGGACAGGACACTGAACACTGAAGCTTTCTTT. This translates into CASSRGDRTLNTEAFF. The chain recombines TRBV28 with TRBJ1-1; 8 positions match TRBD1. Germline assignment: CDR1 MDHEN and CDR2 SYDVKM. This CDR3 region has 16 residues. V lost 6 bases to trimming and J lost 0 bases; unmatched junction nucleotides: 9.

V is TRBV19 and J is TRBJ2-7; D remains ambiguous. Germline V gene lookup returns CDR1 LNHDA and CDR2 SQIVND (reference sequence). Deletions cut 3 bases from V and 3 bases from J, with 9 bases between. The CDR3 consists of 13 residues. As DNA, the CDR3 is TGTGCCAGTAGTATTGAGCCGTTCTACGAGCAGTACTTC. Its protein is CASSIEPFYEQYF. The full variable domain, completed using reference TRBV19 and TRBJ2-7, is DGGITQSPKYLFRKEGQNVTLSCEQNLNHDAMYWYRQDPGQGLRLIYYSQIVNDFQKGDIAEGYSVSREKKESFPLTVTSAQKNPTAFYLCASSIEPFYEQYFGPGTRLTVT.

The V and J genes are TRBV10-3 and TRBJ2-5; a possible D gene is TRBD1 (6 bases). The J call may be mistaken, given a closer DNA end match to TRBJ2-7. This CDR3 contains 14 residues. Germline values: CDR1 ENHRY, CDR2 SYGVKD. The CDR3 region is CAISFLQGGHEQYF. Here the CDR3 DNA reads TGTGCCATCAGCTTCTTACAGGGTGGCCACGAGCAGTACTTC.

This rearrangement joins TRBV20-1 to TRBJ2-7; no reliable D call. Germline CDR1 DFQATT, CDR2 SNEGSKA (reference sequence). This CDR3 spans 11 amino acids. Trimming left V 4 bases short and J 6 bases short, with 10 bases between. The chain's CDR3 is CSATTVREQYF. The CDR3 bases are TGCAGTGCTACTACAGTCCGCGAGCAGTACTTC.

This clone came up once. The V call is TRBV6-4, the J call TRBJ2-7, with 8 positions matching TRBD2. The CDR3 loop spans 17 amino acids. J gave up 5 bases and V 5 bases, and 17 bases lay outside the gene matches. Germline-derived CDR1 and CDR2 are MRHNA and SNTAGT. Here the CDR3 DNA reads TGTGCCAGCAGTACTTCCCCCAGGACTAGCAAGGGCGACGAGCAGTACTTC. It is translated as CASSTSPRTSKGDEQYF.

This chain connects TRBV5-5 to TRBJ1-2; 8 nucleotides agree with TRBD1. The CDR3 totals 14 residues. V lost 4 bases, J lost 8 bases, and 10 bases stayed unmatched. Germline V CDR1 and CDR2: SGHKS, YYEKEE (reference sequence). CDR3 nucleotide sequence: TGTGCCAGCAGCGCGGACAGGGCGGTGGAAGGCTACACCTTC. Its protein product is CASSADRAVEGYTF.

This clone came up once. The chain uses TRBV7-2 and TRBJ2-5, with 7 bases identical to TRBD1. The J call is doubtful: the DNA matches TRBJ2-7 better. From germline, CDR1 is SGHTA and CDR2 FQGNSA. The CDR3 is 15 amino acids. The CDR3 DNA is TGTGCCAGCAGCTTAGTCCCGGACAGGACCTACGAGCAGTACTTC. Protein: CASSLVPDRTYEQYF.

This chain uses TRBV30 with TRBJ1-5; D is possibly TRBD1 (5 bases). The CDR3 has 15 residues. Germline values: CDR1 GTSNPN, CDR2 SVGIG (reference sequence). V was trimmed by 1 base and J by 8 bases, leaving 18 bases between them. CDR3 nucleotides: TGTGCCTGGAGTGGGAAGCGGCAGGGAGGAGAGCCCCAGCATTTT. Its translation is CAWSGKRQGGEPQHF.